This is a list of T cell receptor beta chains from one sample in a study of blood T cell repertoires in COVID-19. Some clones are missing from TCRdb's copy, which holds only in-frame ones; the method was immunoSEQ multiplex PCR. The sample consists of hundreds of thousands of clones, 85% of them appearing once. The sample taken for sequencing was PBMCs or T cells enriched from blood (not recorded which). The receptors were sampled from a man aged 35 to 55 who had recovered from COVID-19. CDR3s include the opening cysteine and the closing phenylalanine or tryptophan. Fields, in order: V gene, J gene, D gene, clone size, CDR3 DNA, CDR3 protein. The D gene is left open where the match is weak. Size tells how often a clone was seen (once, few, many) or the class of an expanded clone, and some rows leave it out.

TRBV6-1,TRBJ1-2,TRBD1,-,TGTGCCAGCAGTGAGACAGGGGGGAGGTTTGGCTACACCTTC,CASSETGGRFGYTF
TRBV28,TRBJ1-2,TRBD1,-,TGTGCCAGCAGTGGACAGGGCTCTGGCTACACCTTC,CASSGQGSGYTF
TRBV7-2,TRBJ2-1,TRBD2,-,TGTGCCAGCAGCTTATTTCGATCCAGCGGGAGATTCGGTGAGCAGTTCTTC,CASSLFRSSGRFGEQFF
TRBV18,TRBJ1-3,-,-,TGTGCCAGCTCACCGTCCGACACCAGCTCTGGAAACACCATATATTTT,CASSPSDTSSGNTIYF
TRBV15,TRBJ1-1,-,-,TGTGCCACCAGCCCTGCGGGCACTGAAGCTTTCTTT,CATSPAGTEAFF
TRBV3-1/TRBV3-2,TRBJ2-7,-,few,TGTGCCAGCAGCGGACCAGCAGGGGAGCAGTACTTC,CASSGPAGEQYF
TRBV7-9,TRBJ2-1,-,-,TGTGCCAGCAGCGTAGACCGGGACACTTTCAGAAATGAGCAGTTCTTC,CASSVDRDTFRNEQFF
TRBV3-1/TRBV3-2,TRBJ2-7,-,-,TGTGCCAGCAGCCAAGTAGGTCGGGAGCTTATATACGAGCAGTACTTC,CASSQVGRELIYEQYF
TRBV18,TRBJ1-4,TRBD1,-,TGTGCCAGCTCACCAGGGACAGGGGATAATGAAAAACTGTTTTTT,CASSPGTGDNEKLFF
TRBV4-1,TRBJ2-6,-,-,TGCGCCAGCGGCCCCGGGGGTTTAGGCTCTGGGGCCAACGTCCTGACTTTC,CASGPGGLGSGANVLTF
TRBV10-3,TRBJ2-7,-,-,TGTGCCATCAGTGAGTCGGGAACGGGATACTACGAGCAGTACTTC,CAISESGTGYYEQYF
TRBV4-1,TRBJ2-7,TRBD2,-,TGCGCCAGCAGCCAAGTTATCGCGGGAGTTGTCTACGAGCAGTACTTC,CASSQVIAGVVYEQYF
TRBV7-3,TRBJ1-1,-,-,TGTGCCAGCAGCTTAAGTAACCAGGGTGAAGCTTTCTTT,CASSLSNQGEAFF
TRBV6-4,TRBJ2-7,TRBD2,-,TGTGCCAGCAGTGCTGATCCCGGACTAGCGGGAGTTAGCTACGAGCAGTACTTC,CASSADPGLAGVSYEQYF
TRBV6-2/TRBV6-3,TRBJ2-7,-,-,TGTGCCAGCAGTTACTCTTGGAGGGGCGCCTACGAGCAGTACTTC,CASSYSWRGAYEQYF
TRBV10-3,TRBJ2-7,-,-,TGTGCCACCGAGGACGGGATGGGCGAGCAGTACTTC,CATEDGMGEQYF
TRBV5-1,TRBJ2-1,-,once,TGCGCCAGCAGCCCAGGGGGGAGCTCCTACAATGAGCAGTTCTTC,CASSPGGSSYNEQFF
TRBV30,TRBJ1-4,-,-,TGTGCCTGGACTACTACGGGACACCTGTTTTTT,CAWTTTGHLFF
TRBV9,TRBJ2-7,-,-,TGTGCCAGCAGCCCAGGAGGGGACGGAGGTCCAAAGACCTACGAGCAGTACTTC,CASSPGGDGGPKTYEQYF
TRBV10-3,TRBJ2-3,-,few,TGTGCCATCAGCGAAACCCAGGGAACGCAGTATTTT,CAISETQGTQYF
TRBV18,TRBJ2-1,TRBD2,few,TGTGCCAGCTCACCACCTAGCGGGAGCCACAATGAGCAGTTCTTC,CASSPPSGSHNEQFF
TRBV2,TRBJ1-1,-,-,TGTGCCAGCAGTGGGGTCAGGGGTGAGACTGAAGCTTTCTTT,CASSGVRGETEAFF
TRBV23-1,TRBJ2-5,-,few,TGCGCCAGCGGTGGTAGGACTCAAGAGACCCAGTACTTC,CASGGRTQETQYF
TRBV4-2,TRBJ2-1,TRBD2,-,TGTGCCAGCAGCCAAGAGGCGTTGGTAGCGGCGGGAGGCAATGAGCAGTTCTTC,CASSQEALVAAGGNEQFF
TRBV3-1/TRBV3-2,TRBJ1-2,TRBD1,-,TGTGCCAGCAGCCAAGGACCCCGGGACAGGGCCTATGGCTACACCTTC,CASSQGPRDRAYGYTF
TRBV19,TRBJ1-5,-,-,TGTGCCAGTAGTTTCTACAATCAGCCCCAGCATTTT,CASSFYNQPQHF
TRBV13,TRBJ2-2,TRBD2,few,TGTGCCAGTACCTCAGGACTAGCGCTGCCCGGGGAGCTGTTTTTT,CASTSGLALPGELFF
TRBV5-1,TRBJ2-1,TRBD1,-,TGCGCCAGCTGCTTAGGGACAGGGGAGAATGAGCAGTTCTTC,CASCLGTGENEQFF
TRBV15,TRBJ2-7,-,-,TGTGCCACCAGCAGAGATACTAACCCCTACGAGCAGTACTTC,CATSRDTNPYEQYF
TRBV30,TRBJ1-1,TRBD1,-,TGTGCCTGTCAGGAGGGCAGGGGGTTATTCACTGAAGCTTTCTTT,CACQEGRGLFTEAFF
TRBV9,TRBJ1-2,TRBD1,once,TGTGCCAGCAGCGTAGGCGACAGGGGGCGTTTATATGGCTACACCTTC,CASSVGDRGRLYGYTF
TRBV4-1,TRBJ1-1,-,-,TGCGCCAGCAGCCAAGAAAAGATAAGCTCGGGGGGGGACACTGAAGCTTTCTTT,CASSQEKISSGGDTEAFF
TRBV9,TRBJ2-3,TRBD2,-,TGTGCCAGCAGCCTACGGGAGGGAAGCACAGATACGCAGTATTTT,CASSLREGSTDTQYF